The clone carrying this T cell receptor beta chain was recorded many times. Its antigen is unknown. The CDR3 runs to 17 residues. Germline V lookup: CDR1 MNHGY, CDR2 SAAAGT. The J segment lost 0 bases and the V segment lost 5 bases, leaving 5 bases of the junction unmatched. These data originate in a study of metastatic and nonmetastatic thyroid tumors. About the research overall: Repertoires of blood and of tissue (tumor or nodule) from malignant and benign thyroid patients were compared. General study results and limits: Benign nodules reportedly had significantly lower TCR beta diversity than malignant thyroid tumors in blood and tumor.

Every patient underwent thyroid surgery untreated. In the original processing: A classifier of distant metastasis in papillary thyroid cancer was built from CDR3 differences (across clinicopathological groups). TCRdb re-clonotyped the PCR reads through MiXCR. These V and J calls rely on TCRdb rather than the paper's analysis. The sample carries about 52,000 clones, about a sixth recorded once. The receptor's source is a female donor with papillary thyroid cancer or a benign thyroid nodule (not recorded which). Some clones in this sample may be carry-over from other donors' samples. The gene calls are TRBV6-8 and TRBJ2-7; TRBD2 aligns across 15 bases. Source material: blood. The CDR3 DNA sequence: TGTGCCAGCAGTACCGGACTAGCGGGAGGGGACTCCTACGAGCAGTACTTC. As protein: CASSTGLAGGDSYEQYF.